These 10 T cell receptor beta chains came from one sample sequenced in a study (dated by TCRdb to about 2015). Tregs were isolated as CD4+CD25+CD127-/low cells. Receptors were amplified or captured by multiplex PCR. Reads for this sample came from an Ion Torrent PGM. Adaptor-ligated barcode primers were used to amplify TRBV12-4/TRBJ1-2 clonotypes in the roughly 20-patient analysis. The public reads were run again by TCRdb, first through fastp at Q25 and then through MiXCR, and only productive beta chains were kept. CDR3 protein sequences are deduplicated, and each keeps its most common genes and DNA. The sample table holds just over 800 distinct CDR3 sequences, of which approximately 18% were seen once. The top ten clones comprise roughly half of the sample. Material: Tregs sorted from blood. The receptors were sampled from a female donor with breast cancer.

This clonotype is deemed hyperexpanded. The chain combines TRBV12-3 or TRBV12-4 with TRBJ1-2, with D unresolved. V dropped 5 bases and J dropped 5 bases, with 9 bases sitting between them. This CDR3 contains 12 residues. The CDR3 region is CASSVDKYGYTF. The CDR3 DNA follows: TGTGCCAGCAGTGTAGACAAATATGGCTACACCTTC.

By share of the sample, this clonotype is medium-sized. The chain carries TRBV12-3 or TRBV12-4 and TRBJ1-2, with D maybe TRBD1 (5 bases). The CDR3 is 13 residues long. Trimming stripped 3 bases from V and 8 bases from J, with 13 bases between. In DNA, the CDR3 is TGTGCCAGCAGTTTGAGGGGTCCTCACGGCTACACCTTC. It is translated as CASSLRGPHGYTF.

This clonotype is medium-sized in the sample. The V and J genes are TRBV12-3 or TRBV12-4 and TRBJ1-2; D possibly corresponds to TRBD1 (5 bases). This CDR3 contains 13 residues. Trimming took off 4 bases at V and 4 bases at J, with 10 bases between the two ends. CDR3 sequence reads: CASSSDSVYGYTF. DNA of the CDR3: TGTGCCAGCAGTTCCGACAGTGTCTATGGCTACACCTTC.

Sample share makes this clonotype medium-sized. The DNA of the CDR3 is TGTGCCAGCAGTCATCGAGTTTACTATGGCTACACCTTC. Its protein product is CASSHRVYYGYTF. This chain uses TRBV12-3 or TRBV12-4 with TRBJ1-2; D unclear. Trimming removed 5 bases from V and 3 bases from J, with 10 bases in between. CDR3 length: 13 residues.

There are many counts of this clonotype. The DNA of the CDR3 is TGTGCCAGCAGTTTCCTCAAACGGGACCTCTCTCTATCACGCGATGGCTACACCTTC. This encodes CASSFLKRDLSLSRDGYTF. V usage is TRBV12-3 or TRBV12-4 and J usage is TRBJ1-2; D perhaps matches TRBD1 (5 bases). The V end was cut by 3 bases, the J end by 6 bases, with 29 bases between. The CDR3 length is 19 residues.

The chain uses TRBV12-3 or TRBV12-4 and TRBJ1-2; 7 bases match TRBD1. The CDR3 covers 15 residues. J was trimmed by 5 bases and V by 3 bases; bases with no gene match: 9. The CDR3 DNA is TGTGCCAGCAGTTTGGCCGGGACAGCGAAATATGGCTACACCTTC. Encoded protein: CASSLAGTAKYGYTF.

By share of the sample, this clonotype is medium-sized. This rearrangement joins TRBV12-3 or TRBV12-4 to TRBJ1-2, with TRBD1 identical over 7 bases. The CDR3 has 13 residues. J lost 4 bases, V lost 1 base, and 0 bases had no gene match. CDR3 coding DNA: TGTGCCAGCAGTTTAGGGGACAGCTATGGCTACACCTTC. It encodes CASSLGDSYGYTF.

This clonotype is judged medium-sized. The rearrangement uses TRBV12-3 or TRBV12-4 and TRBJ1-2, with 7 bases matching TRBD1. This CDR3 contains 12 residues. V was pared by 4 bases and J by 8 bases, with 4 bases of the junction left unmatched. CDR3 loop: CASSSTGYGYTF. In DNA, the CDR3 is TGTGCCAGCAGTTCGACAGGGTACGGCTACACCTTC.

This clonotype is categorized as medium-sized. The DNA for the CDR3 is TGTGCCAGCAGTCCACAGGAGGCTTGGGGCTACACCTTC. The encoded protein is CASSPQEAWGYTF. The genes are TRBV12-3 or TRBV12-4 and TRBJ1-2, with D perhaps matching TRBD1 (5 bases). V shed 5 bases and J shed 8 bases, with 15 bases lying between them. CDR3 length: 13 residues.

Sample share makes this clonotype medium-sized (0.01 to 0.1%). The genes are TRBV12-5 and TRBJ1-2; D unclear. Trimming removed 5 bases from V and 7 bases from J, with 11 bases in between. Germline CDR1 and CDR2: LGHNT and FRNRAP. This CDR3 comprises 12 residues. CDR3 DNA: TGTGCTAGTGGTCAACCTTCGGGTGGCTACACCTTC. Its translation: CASGQPSGGYTF.